What follows are 5 T cell receptor beta chains derived from one specimen sequenced in a study of identical twins. TCRdb itself ran the 5' RACE reads through MiXCR, one entry per CDR3 protein. The table has roughly 690,000 distinct CDR3 sequences, 6.1% seen once; the top ten hold around 1.9%. The specimen sequenced was naive T cells sorted from blood. These TCRs come from a man younger than 30 in good health.

Many counts were recorded for this clonotype. V is TRBV24-1 and J is TRBJ2-1, with D perhaps matching TRBD2 (6 bases). This CDR3 is 21 amino acids long. The V gene's germline CDR1 is KGHDR and CDR2 SFDVKD. Trimming pared 1 base from V and 5 bases from J, leaving 29 bases between. The CDR3 here is CATSDFLDWEGRVAANNEQFF. CDR3 coding DNA: TGTGCCACCAGTGATTTCCTCGACTGGGAAGGACGGGTAGCGGCAAACAATGAGCAGTTCTTC.

The V gene is TRBV19, the J gene TRBJ1-1, with TRBD1 as a possible D gene (5 bases). The V gene lost 6 bases and the J gene lost 3 bases, with 17 bases spanning the gap. The CDR3 is 15 residues long. Germline V gene sequence: CDR1 LNHDA, CDR2 SQIVND (reference sequence). The CDR3 bases are TGTGCCAGTAGCCCCGCAGGGCACGGGGACACTGAAGCTTTCTTT. Protein sequence: CASSPAGHGDTEAFF. The full variable domain, completed using reference TRBV19 and TRBJ1-1, is DGGITQSPKYLFRKEGQNVTLSCEQNLNHDAMYWYRQDPGQGLRLIYYSQIVNDFQKGDIAEGYSVSREKKESFPLTVTSAQKNPTAFYLCASSPAGHGDTEAFFGQGTRLTVV.

This chain uses TRBV5-1 with TRBJ2-3; TRBD2 matches at 14 bases. The CDR3 has 18 residues. CDR1 and CDR2 (germline): SGHRS, YFSETQ. V dropped 2 bases and J dropped 2; count of bases not matched to a gene: 7. The CDR3 sequence: CASSFGLAGGLFTDTQYF. The CDR3 DNA is TGCGCCAGCAGCTTTGGACTAGCGGGAGGATTATTCACAGATACGCAGTATTTT.

This clonotype was seen at least ten times. The J gene is TRBJ1-2, the V gene TRBV11-2; D uncertain. Deletions cut 8 bases from V and 3 bases from J, with 16 bases between. The CDR3 covers 14 residues. The germline CDR1 and CDR2 sequences are SGHAT and FQNNGV. The CDR3 region is CASGPPDSYYGYTF. In DNA, the CDR3 is TGTGCCAGCGGTCCCCCGGATTCGTACTATGGCTACACCTTC.

Many counts were recorded for this clonotype. V gene TRBV20-1 combines with J gene TRBJ2-3; 7 bases map to TRBD2. The CDR3 contains 16 residues. CDR1 and CDR2 from the germline V gene are DFQATT and SNEGSKA (reference sequence). V was clipped by 4 bases and J by 0 bases; unmatched bases: 10. CDR3 protein: CSATPGLPPSTDTQYF. In DNA, the CDR3 is TGCAGTGCTACTCCGGGACTACCACCCAGCACAGATACGCAGTATTTT.